Listed here are 30 T cell receptor beta chains from one sample, sequenced in a study of patients and donors after allogeneic stem cell transplantation (TCRdb year 2020). The library was prepared using RT-PCR. These reads were obtained on a NextSeq 550. TCRdb took the public reads, trimmed them with fastp at Q25, ran MiXCR for clone calling and kept in-frame beta chains. Rows with a matching CDR3 protein are joined into one entry that keeps the most common DNA and genes. This sample gives around 2,700 distinct CDR3 sequences in total; 15% to 20% of them show up just once. 15% to 20% of the sample is in the top ten clones. Sequencing was carried out using blood, either unsorted or a sorted T cell fraction (not recorded which). These receptors were taken from a human donor who was either an allogeneic HSCT recipient or a stem cell or donor lymphocyte infusion donor (not recorded which). It is not recorded whose cells these are; they may come from a transplant donor.

This clonotype is medium-sized within its sample. V gene TRBV5-1 combines with J gene TRBJ2-1, with 10 bases aligning to TRBD1. In germline, CDR1 is SGHRS, CDR2 YFSETQ. Trimming at V came to 3 bases and at J to 7 bases, leaving 13 bases not matched to a gene. The CDR3 has 17 amino acids. The CDR3 spells CASSSTRTGGQLNEQFF. For the CDR3, the DNA is TGCGCCAGCAGCTCCACCCGGACAGGGGGGCAGTTGAATGAGCAGTTCTTC.

This clonotype has just a few counts. This chain connects TRBV20-1 to TRBJ2-3, with D maybe TRBD2 (5 bases). The germline CDR1 and CDR2 sequences are DFQATT and SNEGSKA (reference sequence). V was clipped by 2 bases and J by 6 bases, with 9 bases between them. The CDR3 loop spans 12 amino acids. CDR3 sequence: CSARRGLDTQYF. The CDR3 DNA follows: TGCAGTGCTAGAAGAGGGCTGGATACGCAGTATTTT.

A few counts support this clonotype. J is TRBJ2-3 and V is TRBV5-1, with TRBD2 matching 7 bases. With 4 bases clipped from V and 5 bases from J, the junction kept 4 bases outside the gene matches. Germline V gives CDR1 SGHRS, CDR2 YFSETQ. The CDR3 is 13 residues long. The DNA of the CDR3 is TGCGCCAGCAGCGTCCTAGCGGTAGATACGCAGTATTTT. This gives the protein CASSVLAVDTQYF.

In this sample, this clonotype turned up a few times. The J gene is TRBJ2-7, the V gene TRBV28; 7 bases map to TRBD2. The CDR3 extends over 14 amino acids. V shed 6 bases, J shed 3 bases, and the junction held 8 bases outside the gene matches. The germline gives CDR1 MDHEN, CDR2 SYDVKM. The CDR3 region is CASSLSGWIYEQYF. The CDR3 DNA is TGTGCCAGCAGCCTTAGCGGGTGGATCTACGAGCAGTACTTC.

V gene TRBV5-6 combines with J gene TRBJ1-5, with D perhaps matching TRBD1 (6 bases). The CDR3 length is 14 residues. Germline V gene data show CDR1 as SGHDT and CDR2 as YYEEEE. With 4 bases removed from V and 6 bases from J, the gap between germline ends came to 14 bases. CDR3 nucleotide sequence: TGTGCCAGCAGCCGGGCACAGGGTATTCAGCCCCAGCATTTT. This gives the protein CASSRAQGIQPQHF.

This clonotype was counted only a few times. V is TRBV7-2 and J is TRBJ1-2, with D perhaps TRBD1 (6 bases). In germline, CDR1 is SGHTA, CDR2 FQGNSA. The CDR3 spans 12 residues. V shed 5 bases and J shed 7 bases, with 11 bases lying between them. CDR3 loop: CASSVTGTGYTF. CDR3 DNA sequence: TGTGCCAGCAGCGTCACAGGGACTGGCTACACCTTC.

This chain links TRBV20-1 with TRBJ2-2; 10 nucleotides line up with TRBD2. Per germline, CDR1 DFQATT and CDR2 SNEGSKA (reference sequence). The CDR3 extends over 17 amino acids. V dropped 0 bases and J dropped 4; count of bases not matched to a gene: 8. Here the CDR3 reads CSARDGRLAGSTGELFF. CDR3 sequence (DNA): TGCAGTGCTAGAGATGGGAGACTAGCGGGTTCCACCGGGGAGCTGTTTTTT.

The V call is TRBV7-2, the J call TRBJ1-1; D is uncertain. Between the trimmed V and J ends, which lost 5 bases and 5 bases, there was a span of 18 bases. The CDR3 has 15 residues. Germline loops: CDR1 SGHTA, CDR2 FQGNSA. The CDR3 DNA is TGTGCCAGCAGCCTCCGGACGGCTCCGGGGACTGAAGCTTTCTTT. Amino acids: CASSLRTAPGTEAFF.

This clonotype was seen a handful of times. The chain recombines TRBV20-1 with TRBJ2-5, with 7 bases matching TRBD1. V dropped 7 bases and J dropped 2; count of bases not matched to a gene: 7. The CDR3 contains 13 residues. Looked up from germline, CDR1 is DFQATT and CDR2 is SNEGSKA (reference sequence). In nucleotides, the CDR3 is TGCAGTGGTAGGGACAGTCTTCAAGAGACCCAGTACTTC. Residues: CSGRDSLQETQYF.

The rearrangement uses TRBV11-2 and TRBJ2-7; D is undetermined. Germline V gene lookup returns CDR1 SGHAT and CDR2 FQNNGV. Trimming took 3 bases from V and 1 from J, leaving 13 bases between them. The length of the CDR3 is 15 residues. CDR3 region: CASSFTFQGSYEQYF. In DNA form, the CDR3 reads TGTGCCAGCAGCTTTACCTTCCAAGGATCCTACGAGCAGTACTTC.

This clonotype appeared a few times. The junction shows a germline mismatch at one end, possibly a read error. This rearrangement joins TRBV5-1 to TRBJ2-5, with 9 positions matching TRBD1. The CDR3 consists of 15 residues. CDR1 SGHRS and CDR2 YFSETQ come from the germline V gene. CDR3 nucleotides: TGCGCCAGCAGATTGGGGGACAGGGTGGAAGAGACCCAGTACTTC. Translating gives CASRLGDRVEETQYF.

This clonotype is medium-sized by share. This sequence joins TRBV5-1 and TRBJ2-5; TRBD2 is a possible D gene (6 bases). Germline CDR1 and CDR2: SGHRS and YFSETQ. Between the trimmed V and J ends, which lost 3 bases and 1 base, there was a span of 10 bases. This CDR3 spans 14 amino acids. CDR3 region: CASSSGRTQETQYF. In DNA, the CDR3 is TGCGCCAGCAGCTCTGGGAGGACCCAAGAGACCCAGTACTTC.

By share of the sample, this clonotype is medium-sized. The CDR3 DNA follows: TGCGCCAGCAGCGGAGGGACTACGCCATCCTACAATGAGCAGTTCTTC. Translated: CASSGGTTPSYNEQFF. The gene calls are TRBV5-1 and TRBJ2-1; 7 bases agree with TRBD2. Per the germline V gene, CDR1 is SGHRS and CDR2 is YFSETQ. The length of the CDR3 is 16 residues. V lost 4 bases and J lost 1; bases outside the gene matches: 8.

This clonotype appeared a few times. V gene TRBV2 combines with J gene TRBJ2-1, with D perhaps TRBD2 (5 bases). This CDR3 contains 14 residues. Per the germline V gene, CDR1 is SNHLY and CDR2 is FYNNEI. Trimming stripped 7 bases from V and 8 bases from J, with 18 bases between. The CDR3 DNA is TGTGCCAGCACCGTAGAGGGTACCTTCGATGAGCAGTTCTTC. The encoded protein is CASTVEGTFDEQFF.

The chain has TRBV28 and TRBJ1-2; a weak D match, TRBD1 (5 bases). The CDR3 is 15 amino acids. CDR1 and CDR2 from the germline V gene are MDHEN and SYDVKM. V shed 2 bases and J shed 2 bases, with 12 bases lying between them. CDR3 nucleotide sequence: TGTGCCAGCAGTTTACCCGGGGGGACCAACTATGGCTACACCTTC. Translating it yields CASSLPGGTNYGYTF.

This clonotype occurred a few times. V is TRBV5-1 and J is TRBJ2-5, with no clear D. The V end was cut by 4 bases, the J end by 2 bases, with 9 bases between. The CDR3 is 13 residues long. Per germline, CDR1 SGHRS and CDR2 YFSETQ. The CDR3 sequence: CASSLSVQETQYF. The CDR3 DNA follows: TGCGCCAGCAGCCTATCCGTACAAGAGACCCAGTACTTC. The complete variable domain, with remaining parts taken from reference TRBV5-1 and TRBJ2-5, reads KAGVTQTPRYLIKTRGQQVTLSCSPISGHRSVSWYQQTPGQGLQFLFEYFSETQRNKGNFPGRFSGRQFSNSRSEMNVSTLELGDSALYLCASSLSVQETQYFGPGTRLLVL.

This clonotype qualifies as medium-sized (0.01 to 0.1%). This rearrangement joins TRBV29-1 to TRBJ2-3; D is unclear. Trimming cost V 4 bases and J 1 base, with 12 bases left between them. CDR3 length equals 14 residues. The germline CDR1 and CDR2 sequences are SQVTM and ANQGSEA. CDR3 amino acids: CSVGPRVGTDTQYF. CDR3 coding DNA: TGCAGCGTTGGGCCCCGCGTTGGCACAGATACGCAGTATTTT.

The chain joins TRBV7-2 to TRBJ2-1, with D perhaps TRBD2 (6 bases). The ends were cut back, 5 bases at V and 13 bases at J, with 18 bases in the middle. The CDR3 contains 13 residues. Germline V gene sequence: CDR1 SGHTA, CDR2 FQGNSA. The CDR3 bases are TGTGCCAGCAGCCAGGGACTCAGAGGAGAACAGTTCTTC. Its protein is CASSQGLRGEQFF. Based on the CDR3 plus reference TRBV7-2 and TRBJ2-1, the full variable domain is GAGVSQSPSNKVTEKGKDVELRCDPISGHTALYWYRQSLGQGLEFLIYFQGNSAPDKSGLPSDRFSAERTGGSVSTLTIQRTQQEDSAVYLCASSQGLRGEQFFGPGTRLTVL.

The V and J genes are TRBV9 and TRBJ1-1; TRBD1 aligns across 9 bases. The CDR3 has 14 amino acids. V gave up 2 bases and J gave up 6 bases; unmatched junction bases: 5. Per germline, CDR1 SGDLS and CDR2 YYNGEE. CDR3 region: CASSVATGGPEAFF. The CDR3 bases are TGTGCCAGCAGCGTGGCAACAGGGGGCCCTGAAGCTTTCTTT.

This clonotype is medium-sized by share. The V gene is TRBV29-1, the J gene TRBJ2-5; the D gene is possibly TRBD2 (6 bases). Germline CDR1 is SQVTM and CDR2 is ANQGSEA. V was trimmed by 5 bases and J by 7 bases, leaving 14 bases between them. This CDR3 is 12 amino acids long. CDR3 bases: TGCAGCGTTTCCGGGACTCAGGGGACCCAGTACTTC. Protein product: CSVSGTQGTQYF.

The sample holds a few counts of this clonotype. The chain links TRBV14 to TRBJ1-1; unclear D gene. Deletions cut 2 bases from V and 4 bases from J, with 11 bases between. CDR3 length: 14 amino acids. Germline CDR1 and CDR2: SGHDN and FVKESK. CDR3: CASSQTTGGTEAFF. The CDR3 DNA is TGTGCCAGCAGCCAAACCACGGGAGGCACTGAAGCTTTCTTT.

By sample fraction, this clonotype is hyperexpanded. The gene calls are TRBV5-1 and TRBJ2-1; no reliable D call. Per germline, CDR1 SGHRS and CDR2 YFSETQ. The ends were cut back, 0 bases at V and 9 bases at J, with 7 bases in the middle. The CDR3 extends over 12 amino acids. The CDR3 DNA is TGCGCCAGCAGCTTGGCGGTTGGTGAGCAGTTCTTC. It codes for CASSLAVGEQFF.

This clonotype appeared a few times. One junction end does not reproduce the germline sequence, and a read error may be involved. The rearrangement uses TRBV28 and TRBJ2-1; TRBD2 aligns across 14 bases. The V gene's germline CDR1 is MDHEN and CDR2 SYDVKM. The CDR3 extends over 18 amino acids. In DNA form, the CDR3 reads TGTGCCAGCAGCTTATTGGGTGGGACTAGCGGGAGTTGGAATGAGCAGTTCTTC. Protein product: CASSLLGGTSGSWNEQFF.

Judged by abundance, this clonotype is medium-sized (0.01 to 0.1%). The chain joins TRBV7-2 to TRBJ2-7, with no clear D. V was trimmed by 5 bases and J by 4 bases, leaving 9 bases between them. Germline CDR1 SGHTA, CDR2 FQGNSA. The CDR3 spans 12 residues. Here the CDR3 reads CASSITGYEQYF. The CDR3 region has the DNA TGTGCCAGCAGCATAACCGGTTACGAGCAGTACTTC.

This rearrangement joins TRBV7-2 to TRBJ2-3, with TRBD1 matching over 8 bases. The CDR3 consists of 13 residues. Germline V gives CDR1 SGHTA, CDR2 FQGNSA. After removal of 5 bases from V and 6 bases from J, the junction contained 4 bases not matched to a gene. CDR3 amino acids: CASSLQGGDTQYF. CDR3 nucleotide sequence: TGTGCCAGCAGCCTACAGGGGGGCGATACGCAGTATTTT.

This clonotype was observed a few times. The chain carries TRBV2 and TRBJ1-1, with D maybe TRBD1 (6 bases). In germline, CDR1 is SNHLY, CDR2 FYNNEI. This CDR3 spans 15 amino acids. Deletions cut 7 bases from V and 4 bases from J, with 19 bases between. This CDR3 reads CASMREQGRGTEAFF. CDR3 nucleotide sequence: TGTGCCAGCATGAGGGAACAGGGTCGGGGCACTGAAGCTTTCTTT.

This clonotype has just a few counts. This chain links TRBV27 with TRBJ2-1; 9 bases map to TRBD1. V lost 5 bases, J lost 6 bases, and 11 bases stayed unmatched. CDR1 is MNHEY and CDR2 is SMNVEV in the germline V gene (reference sequence). This CDR3 has 16 amino acids. CDR3 sequence (DNA): TGTGCCAGCAGTAGACCCTTGGGACAGGGTGGCAATGAGCAGTTCTTC. This codes for CASSRPLGQGGNEQFF.

By its share, this clonotype is hyperexpanded. V usage is TRBV7-2 and J usage is TRBJ1-5, with D unclear. The germline V and J ends were trimmed by 1 base and 5 bases, with 12 bases remaining between them. CDR1 and CDR2 from the germline V gene are SGHTA and FQGNSA. The CDR3 has 15 residues. DNA of the CDR3: TGTGCCAGCAGCTTAGAAAGAGGGCTACATCAGCCCCAGCATTTT. This gives the protein CASSLERGLHQPQHF.

Only a few counts were recorded for this clonotype. The chain has TRBV5-1 and TRBJ2-3; D is unclear. V was cut by 2 bases and J by 2 bases, with 12 bases left in between. The CDR3 is made up of 15 amino acids. The germline V gene encodes CDR1 SGHRS and CDR2 YFSETQ. The CDR3 DNA sequence: TGCGCCAGCAGCTTAACGGCAGGATACACAGATACGCAGTATTTT. Its translation is CASSLTAGYTDTQYF.

This clonotype came up a few times. The chain joins TRBV9 to TRBJ2-7, with a weak D call TRBD2 (6 bases). The V gene's germline CDR1 is SGDLS and CDR2 YYNGEE. Trimming took off 0 bases at V and 3 bases at J, with 10 bases between the two ends. This CDR3 spans 14 amino acids. The CDR3 nucleotides read TGTGCCAGCAGCGTAGCGGAGGGGCGCTACGAGCAGTACTTC. Translating it yields CASSVAEGRYEQYF.